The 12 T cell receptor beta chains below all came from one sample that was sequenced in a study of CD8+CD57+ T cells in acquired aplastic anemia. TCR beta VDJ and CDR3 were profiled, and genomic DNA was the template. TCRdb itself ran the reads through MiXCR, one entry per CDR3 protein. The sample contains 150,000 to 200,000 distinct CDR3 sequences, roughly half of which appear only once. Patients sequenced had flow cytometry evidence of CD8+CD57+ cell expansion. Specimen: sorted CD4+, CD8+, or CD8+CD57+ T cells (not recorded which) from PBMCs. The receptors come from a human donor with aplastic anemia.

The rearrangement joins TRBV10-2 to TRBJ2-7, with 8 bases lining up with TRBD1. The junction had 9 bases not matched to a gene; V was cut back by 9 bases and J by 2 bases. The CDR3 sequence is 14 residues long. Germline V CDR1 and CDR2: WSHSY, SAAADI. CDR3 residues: CASGTGTGAYEQYF. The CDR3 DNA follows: TGCGCCAGTGGGACCGGGACAGGAGCCTACGAGCAGTACTTC.

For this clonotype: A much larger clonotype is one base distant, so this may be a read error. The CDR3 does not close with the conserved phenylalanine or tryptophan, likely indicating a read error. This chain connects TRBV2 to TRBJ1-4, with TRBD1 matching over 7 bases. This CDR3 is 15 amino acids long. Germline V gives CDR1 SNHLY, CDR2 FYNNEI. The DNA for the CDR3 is TGTGCCAGCAGTCCACTCGGGACAGCTAATGGAAAACTGTTTTTA. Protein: CASSPLGTANGKLFL.

The CDR3 protein is CATSSGLAGGRYEQYF. DNA for the CDR3: TGTGCCACCAGCAGTGGACTAGCGGGGGGACGCTACGAGCAGTACTTC. The chain recombines TRBV15 with TRBJ2-7; 14 nucleotides align to TRBD2. Losses at the gene ends were 3 bases for V and 3 bases for J; bases not matched to a gene: 4. Germline-derived CDR1 and CDR2 are LNHNV and YYDKDF (reference sequence). The length of the CDR3 is 16 residues. Variable domain in full (rest from reference TRBV15 and TRBJ2-7): DAMVIQNPRYQVTQFGKPVTLSCSQTLNHNVMYWYQQKSSQAPKLLFHYYDKDFNNEADTPDNFQSRRPNTSFCFLDIRSPGLGDTAMYLCATSSGLAGGRYEQYFGPGTRLTVT.

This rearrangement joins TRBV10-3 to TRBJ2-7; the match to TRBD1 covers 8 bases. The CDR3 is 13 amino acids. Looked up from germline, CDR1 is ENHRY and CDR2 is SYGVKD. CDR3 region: CASSPGTGYEQYV. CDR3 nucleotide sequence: TGTGCCAGCAGTCCCGGGACAGGTTACGAGCAGTACGTC.

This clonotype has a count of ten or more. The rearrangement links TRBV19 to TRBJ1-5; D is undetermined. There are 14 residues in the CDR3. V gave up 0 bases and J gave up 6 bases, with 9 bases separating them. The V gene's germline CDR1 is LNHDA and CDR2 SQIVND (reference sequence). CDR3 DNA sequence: TGTGCCAGTAGTATAGATAGAAGGGTTCAGCCCCAGCATTTT. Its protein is CASSIDRRVQPQHF. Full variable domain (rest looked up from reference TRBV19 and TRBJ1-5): DGGITQSPKYLFRKEGQNVTLSCEQNLNHDAMYWYRQDPGQGLRLIYYSQIVNDFQKGDIAEGYSVSREKKESFPLTVTSAQKNPTAFYLCASSIDRRVQPQHFGDGTRLSIL.

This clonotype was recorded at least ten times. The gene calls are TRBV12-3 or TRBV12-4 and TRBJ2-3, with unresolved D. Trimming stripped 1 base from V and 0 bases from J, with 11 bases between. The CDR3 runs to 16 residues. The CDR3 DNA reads TGTGCCAGCAGTTTAGGGGTCGGAAAGAGCACAGATACGCAGTATTTT. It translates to CASSLGVGKSTDTQYF.

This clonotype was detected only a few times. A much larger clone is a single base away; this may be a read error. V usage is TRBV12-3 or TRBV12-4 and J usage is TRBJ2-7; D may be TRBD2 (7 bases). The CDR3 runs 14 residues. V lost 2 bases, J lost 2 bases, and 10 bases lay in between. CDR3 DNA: TGTGCCAGCAGTTTATTAGGGGGGGCCTACGAGCAGTACGTC. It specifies CASSLLGGAYEQYV.

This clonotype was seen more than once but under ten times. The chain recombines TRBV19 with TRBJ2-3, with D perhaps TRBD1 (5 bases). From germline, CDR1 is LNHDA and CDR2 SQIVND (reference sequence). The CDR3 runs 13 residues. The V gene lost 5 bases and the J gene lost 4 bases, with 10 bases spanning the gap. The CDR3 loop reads CASSAGMADTQYF. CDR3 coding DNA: TGTGCCAGTAGTGCAGGGATGGCAGATACGCAGTATTTT.

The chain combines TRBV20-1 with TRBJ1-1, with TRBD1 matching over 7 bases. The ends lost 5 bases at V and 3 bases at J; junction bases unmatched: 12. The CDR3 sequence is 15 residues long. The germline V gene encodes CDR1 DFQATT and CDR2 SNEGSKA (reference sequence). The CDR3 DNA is TGCAGTGCTCTATGGGGGGGACAGCCCCACACTGAAGCTTTCTTT. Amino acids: CSALWGGQPHTEAFF.

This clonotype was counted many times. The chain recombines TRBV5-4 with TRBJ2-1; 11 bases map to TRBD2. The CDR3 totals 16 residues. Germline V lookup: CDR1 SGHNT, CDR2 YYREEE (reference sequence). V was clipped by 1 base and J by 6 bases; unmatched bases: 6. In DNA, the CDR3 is TGTGCCAGCAGCTTGCCCCTAGCGGGAGGCGTCAATGAGCAGTTCTTC. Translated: CASSLPLAGGVNEQFF.

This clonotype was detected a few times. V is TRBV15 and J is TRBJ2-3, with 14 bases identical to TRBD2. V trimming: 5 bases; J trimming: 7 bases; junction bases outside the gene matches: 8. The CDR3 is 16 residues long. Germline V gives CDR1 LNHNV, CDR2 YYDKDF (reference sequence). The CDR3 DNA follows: TGTGCCACCAGCGAAGGGACTAGCGGGAGTAGGAATACGCAGTATTTT. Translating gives CATSEGTSGSRNTQYF.

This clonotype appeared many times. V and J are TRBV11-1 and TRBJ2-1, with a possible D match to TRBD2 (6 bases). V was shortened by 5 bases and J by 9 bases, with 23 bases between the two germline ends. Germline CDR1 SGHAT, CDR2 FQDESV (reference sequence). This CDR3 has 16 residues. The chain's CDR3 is CASSLFGRNTLIEQFF. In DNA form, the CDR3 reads TGTGCCAGCAGCCTCTTCGGGAGAAATACCTTAATTGAGCAGTTCTTC.